This is a list of T cell receptor beta chains from one sample in a study of early T cells in non-severe SARS-CoV-2 infection. A single record per CDR3 protein comes from TCRdb applying MiXCR to the 5' RACE reads. The sample includes about 90,000 distinct CDR3 sequences, over 9.5% of them seen just once. Source: whole blood, taken at baseline. Receptors were obtained from an adult who was a healthcare worker with PCR-confirmed SARS-CoV-2 infection or an uninfected control (not recorded which). Both conserved end residues are part of each CDR3. A D gene is named only where the DNA matches it firmly. Size values are once, few and many counts, or a class for expanded clones, and some rows have none.

few	14	TRBV24-1	TRBJ2-1	-	TGTGCCACCAGTGATTTGGGCAGCTACAATGAGCAGTTCTTC	CATSDLGSYNEQFF
-	14	TRBV7-9	TRBJ2-1	-	TGTGCCAGCAGCTTAGGAAACCAGCGGGATGAGCAGTTCTTC	CASSLGNQRDEQFF
-	16	TRBV3-1	TRBJ2-5	TRBD2	TGTGCCAGCAGCCTTAGCGGGAGGAAGTACCAAGAGACCCAGTACTTC	CASSLSGRKYQETQYF
-	13	TRBV5-1	TRBJ1-1	-	TGCGCCAGCAGCTTGGGGGCCTACACTGAAGCTTTCTTT	CASSLGAYTEAFF
-	13	TRBV28	TRBJ1-4	-	TGTGCCAGCAGTTTATACCCGGGGGAAAAACTGTTTTTT	CASSLYPGEKLFF
many	15	TRBV7-3	TRBJ2-6	-	TGTGCCAGCAGCCCCGGAGGAGCCGGGGCCAACGTCCTGACTTTC	CASSPGGAGANVLTF
-	15	TRBV7-9	TRBJ2-7	TRBD1	TGTGCCAGCAGCTTGTCGGGACAGGGAGCCTACGAGCAGTACTTC	CASSLSGQGAYEQYF
few	14	TRBV27	TRBJ2-7	-	TGTGCCAGCAGTTTACGGGTATCTCAATCCGAGCAGTACTTC	CASSLRVSQSEQYF
-	15	TRBV5-6	TRBJ1-1	-	TGTGCCAGCAGCTTGGGACAGGTGAGGAACACTGAAGCTTTCTTT	CASSLGQVRNTEAFF
few	14	TRBV5-4	TRBJ2-4	-	TGTGCCAGCAGCTTGAGGGGAGGCAAAAACATTCAGTACTTC	CASSLRGGKNIQYF
few	14	TRBV7-9	TRBJ2-5	-	TGTGCCAGCAGCTTAAGCGCACAGCCAGAGACCCAGTACTTC	CASSLSAQPETQYF
-	16	TRBV20-1	TRBJ2-1	TRBD2	TGCAGTGCTAGACGGGGGACTAGCGTTTCCTACAATGAGCAGTTCTTC	CSARRGTSVSYNEQFF
many	15	TRBV11-2	TRBJ2-3	-	TGTGCCAGCAGCAGAGAGGTTTGGCGCACAGATACGCAGTATTTT	CASSREVWRTDTQYF
-	16	TRBV5-1	TRBJ2-7	-	TGCGCCAGCAGCTCTAGAGGAGTCCGCGGAACCTACGAGCAGTACTTC	CASSSRGVRGTYEQYF
-	15	TRBV27	TRBJ2-7	-	TGTGCCAGCAGTTTAAGGTGGGCCGGGTCCTACGAGCAGTACTTC	CASSLRWAGSYEQYF
-	15	TRBV13	TRBJ2-3	-	TGTGCCAGCAGCTTAGGCGGCGGGGCGCCAGATACGCAGTATTTT	CASSLGGGAPDTQYF
-	13	TRBV10-1	TRBJ2-7	-	TGCGCCAGCATCATGTGGGGCTCCTACGAGCAGTACTTC	CASIMWGSYEQYF
few	15	TRBV19	TRBJ2-1	-	TGTGCCAGTAGTATAAGGGCGGCTTCCTACAATGAGCAGTTCTTC	CASSIRAASYNEQFF
few	16	TRBV3-1	TRBJ2-2	TRBD2	TGTGCCAGCAGCTTTCTAGCGGGGGCAGTTACCGGGGAGCTGTTTTTT	CASSFLAGAVTGELFF
few	16	TRBV7-8	TRBJ1-6	TRBD1	TGTGCCAGCAGCCAGCTTCCCAGGGGGACTAATTCACCCCTCCACTTT	CASSQLPRGTNSPLHF
-	17	TRBV7-9	TRBJ1-5	-	TGTGCCAGCAGCTTAGTGTTAGAGGGGAATAGCAATCAGCCCCAGCATTTT	CASSLVLEGNSNQPQHF
many	13	TRBV9	TRBJ2-3	-	TGTGCCAGCAGCGCCCTTAGCACAGATACGCAGTATTTT	CASSALSTDTQYF
few	16	TRBV7-9	TRBJ2-2	-	TGTGCCAGCAGCCTGAACAGCGGAGCTCACACCGGGGAGCTGTTTTTT	CASSLNSGAHTGELFF
few	14	TRBV5-1	TRBJ2-2	TRBD1	TGCGCCAGCAGCCGCCAGGGGGACACCGGGGAGCTGTTTTTT	CASSRQGDTGELFF
few	13	TRBV5-1	TRBJ1-2	-	TGCGCCAGCAGCTTGGAAGGGGAGTATGGCTACACCTTC	CASSLEGEYGYTF
-	15	TRBV3-1	TRBJ2-2	-	TGTGCCAGCAGCCAAAGGACGGCGAACACCGGGGAGCTGTTTTTT	CASSQRTANTGELFF
many	18	TRBV25-1	TRBJ2-2	TRBD2	TGTGCCAGCAGTGAATTAGCGGGGGGCCTCGCGAACACCGGGGAGCTGTTTTTT	CASSELAGGLANTGELFF
many	14	TRBV3-1	TRBJ2-1	-	TGTGCCAGCAGCCAAGTTACCGGGACGAGGGAGCAGTTCTTC	CASSQVTGTREQFF
many	12	TRBV28	TRBJ2-7	-	TGTGCCAGCAGCCCGGGGTCCTACGAGCAGTACTTC	CASSPGSYEQYF
few	10	TRBV28	TRBJ2-1	-	TGTGCCAGCAGTTTGGGTGAGCAGTTCTTC	CASSLGEQFF
once	13	TRBV6-6	TRBJ2-7	TRBD1	TGTGCCAGCAGAAGCAGGGGGCTATACGAGCAGTACTTC	CASRSRGLYEQYF
few	11	TRBV7-3	TRBJ1-1	-	TGTGCCAGCAGCTTAACAAGGGTAGCTTTCTTT	CASSLTRVAFF
few	13	TRBV11-2	TRBJ1-1	-	TGTGCCAGCTACCCCGGAGGGGCCACTGAAGCTTTCTTT	CASYPGGATEAFF
-	15	TRBV4-1	TRBJ1-5	-	TGCGCCAGCAGCCAAGTTTCAATAGGCAATCAGCCCCAGCATTTT	CASSQVSIGNQPQHF
few	14	TRBV30	TRBJ2-7	-	TGTGCCTGGGCCCCCGGGGGAAACTCCTACGAGCAGTACTTC	CAWAPGGNSYEQYF
many	13	TRBV15	TRBJ2-2	-	TGTGCCACCCAGCGGATGAACACCGGGGAGCTGTTTTTT	CATQRMNTGELFF
few	14	TRBV29-1	TRBJ2-1	TRBD1	TGCAGCGTGATAGCGACAGGGATCTACAATGAGCAGTTCTTC	CSVIATGIYNEQFF
many	13	TRBV29-1	TRBJ1-1	-	TGCAGCGTTTGGAAGACCTCGGGAACTGAAGCTTTCTTT	CSVWKTSGTEAFF
-	12	TRBV3-1	TRBJ2-7	-	TGTGCCAGCAGCCAAATAAGAGCCGAGCAGTACTTC	CASSQIRAEQYF
-	14	TRBV5-5	TRBJ1-1	-	TGTGCCAGCAGCTTGTCCTGGGAAAGCACTGAAGCTTTCTTT	CASSLSWESTEAFF
-	12	TRBV5-6	TRBJ1-1	-	TGTGCCAGCAGCTTGGTCCCCGGTGAAGCTTTCTTT	CASSLVPGEAFF
-	14	TRBV20-1	TRBJ2-1	-	TGCAGTGCTAGGGGTAGCCTATTATACAATGAGCAGTTCTTC	CSARGSLLYNEQFF